Following are 18 T cell receptor beta chains from one sample sequenced in a study of CD8+ T cells in alopecia areata. TCR sequencing used cDNA made by reverse transcription of extracted RNA. Profiling relied on immunoSEQ multiplex PCR, and the TCRdb table lists in-frame clones only, not all of them. The sample carries about 34,000 clones, approximately 80% recorded once. The sequencing sample was made of NKG2D-low CD8+ T cells sorted from blood. The source is a human donor with alopecia areata.

This clone was recorded once. CDR3 in DNA: TGTGCCAGCAAAAGGGGGGCTAACTACAATGAGCAGTTCTTC. Protein product: CASKRGANYNEQFF. The rearrangement joins TRBV27 to TRBJ2-1; tentatively, D is TRBD1 or TRBD2 (6 bases each). The CDR3 covers 14 residues. In germline, CDR1 is MNHEY, CDR2 SMNVEV (reference sequence). V lost 7 bases and J lost 3, with 13 bases in between.

This clone was recorded once. The genes are TRBV6-5 and TRBJ2-7; D gene unclear. Per the germline V gene, CDR1 is MNHEY and CDR2 is SVGAGI. The CDR3 has 12 residues. V was clipped by 4 bases and J by 6 bases, with 10 bases between them. CDR3 nucleotide sequence: TGTGCCAGCAGTTTGTCAGGTTCCGAGCAGTACTTC. It translates to CASSLSGSEQYF.

The chain uses TRBV29-1 and TRBJ2-7, with D perhaps TRBD2 (6 bases). Germline lookup yields CDR1 SQVTM and CDR2 ANQGSEA. This CDR3 contains 15 residues. Trimming pared 6 bases from V and 0 bases from J, leaving 18 bases between. The CDR3 nucleotides are TGCAGCGTATCTAGCGATGATGGGAGCTCCTACGAGCAGTACTTC. Translating it yields CSVSSDDGSSYEQYF.

This rearrangement joins TRBV18 to TRBJ2-1, with a tentative D call TRBD1 (6 bases). CDR1 and CDR2 from the germline V gene are KGHSH and LQKENI. There are 13 residues in the CDR3. V dropped 2 bases and J dropped 7 bases, with 9 bases sitting between them. CDR3 region: CASSPNTGNEQFF. The CDR3 nucleotides are TGTGCCAGCTCACCAAATACAGGGAATGAGCAGTTCTTC.

V is TRBV4-1 and J is TRBJ2-1; D could derive from TRBD1 or TRBD2 (5 bases each). Looked up from germline, CDR1 is MGHRA and CDR2 is YSYEKL. This CDR3 contains 15 residues. V was shortened by 6 bases and J by 4 bases, with 16 bases between the two germline ends. DNA of the CDR3: TGCGCCAGCAGACAAACCCCGGGACCGTACAATGAGCAGTTCTTC. Its translation is CASRQTPGPYNEQFF.

This chain joins TRBV6-5 and TRBJ2-7, with 8 bases aligning to TRBD2. CDR3 size: 15 residues. The V gene end was trimmed by 2 bases and the J gene end by 6 bases; junction bases not matched to a gene: 9. Germline CDR1 is MNHEY and CDR2 is SVGAGI. DNA of the CDR3: TGTGCCAGCAGTTACCCTCCGGACCGGGGGGGCGAGCAGTACTTC. Protein sequence: CASSYPPDRGGEQYF.

The V gene is TRBV4-3, the J gene TRBJ2-3; tentative D call: TRBD1 (6 bases). The V and J ends lost 1 base and 2 bases respectively, with 16 bases between them. Germline V gives CDR1 LGHNA, CDR2 YSLEER. The CDR3 sequence is 17 residues long. CDR3 region: CASSQVIRGGHTDTQYF. The CDR3 DNA reads as TGCGCCAGCAGCCAAGTAATACGAGGGGGACACACAGATACGCAGTATTTT.

The chain uses TRBV29-1 and TRBJ2-2, with D perhaps being TRBD1 or TRBD2 (5 bases each). V was shortened by 7 bases and J by 7 bases, with 16 bases between the two germline ends. Germline lookup yields CDR1 SQVTM and CDR2 ANQGSEA. The CDR3 sequence is 13 residues long. This chain's CDR3 is CSASDSGGGELFF. CDR3 in DNA: TGCAGCGCTTCAGACAGTGGGGGCGGGGAGCTGTTTTTT.

The V and J genes are TRBV29-1 and TRBJ2-3; D gene uncertain. Trimming took off 0 bases at V and 4 bases at J, with 17 bases between the two ends. There are 16 residues in the CDR3. In germline, CDR1 is SQVTM, CDR2 ANQGSEA. The DNA of the CDR3 is TGCAGCGTTGAAGATCCAGGAAGGGTGGATGCAGATACGCAGTATTTT. Its translation is CSVEDPGRVDADTQYF.

The gene calls are TRBV30 and TRBJ2-7; weak D call: TRBD1 (6 bases). This CDR3 comprises 15 residues. Germline CDR1 is GTSNPN and CDR2 is SVGIG (reference sequence). The V end lost 5 bases, the J end lost 6 bases, and 23 bases lay between the germline ends. The CDR3 sequence: CAWEGHGVWVGEQYF. The CDR3 DNA follows: TGTGCCTGGGAGGGACACGGCGTTTGGGTCGGCGAGCAGTACTTC.

The chain carries TRBV29-1 and TRBJ1-5; 8 bases align to TRBD1. This CDR3 has 15 residues. Losses at the gene ends were 4 bases for V and 5 bases for J; bases not matched to a gene: 10. Germline CDR1 is SQVTM and CDR2 is ANQGSEA. CDR3 region: CSVVVGQGAYQPQHF. CDR3 DNA sequence: TGCAGCGTTGTGGTTGGCCAGGGGGCTTATCAGCCCCAGCATTTT.

The chain combines TRBV4-1 with TRBJ2-7, with 7 bases aligning to TRBD1. Germline-derived CDR1 and CDR2 are MGHRA and YSYEKL. CDR3 length: 15 residues. The V and J ends lost 4 bases and 5 bases, in that order; junction bases with no gene match: 11. This CDR3 reads CASSLIGNRGDEQYF. The CDR3 DNA reads as TGCGCCAGCAGCCTGATTGGGAACAGGGGAGACGAGCAGTACTTC.

The CDR3 sequence is CSVVGQGAYEQYF. The CDR3 DNA is TGCAGCGTTGTGGGTCAGGGAGCCTACGAGCAGTACTTC. The chain has TRBV29-1 and TRBJ2-7; tentatively, D is TRBD1 or TRBD2 (5 bases each). Germline V gene sequence: CDR1 SQVTM, CDR2 ANQGSEA. The germline V and J ends were trimmed by 4 bases and 2 bases, with 12 bases remaining between them. The CDR3 length is 13 residues.

J is TRBJ2-7 and V is TRBV5-1; 14 bases fit TRBD2. CDR3 size: 16 residues. V dropped 3 bases and J dropped 3; count of bases not matched to a gene: 5. The germline gives CDR1 SGHRS, CDR2 YFSETQ. Here the CDR3 DNA reads TGCGCCAGCAGCTCCGACGGACTAGCGGGAGGCTACGAGCAGTACTTC. It translates to CASSSDGLAGGYEQYF. Full variable domain (rest looked up from reference TRBV5-1 and TRBJ2-7): KAGVTQTPRYLIKTRGQQVTLSCSPISGHRSVSWYQQTPGQGLQFLFEYFSETQRNKGNFPGRFSGRQFSNSRSEMNVSTLELGDSALYLCASSSDGLAGGYEQYFGPGTRLTVT.

This clone turned up a few times. The chain links TRBV5-5 to TRBJ2-7, with a weak D call TRBD2 (5 bases). This CDR3 spans 14 amino acids. V lost 2 bases and J 1 base, leaving 10 bases between the germline ends. The germline V gene encodes CDR1 SGHKS and CDR2 YYEKEE (reference sequence). For the CDR3, the DNA is TGTGCCAGCAGCTTACGGGGTGCATCCTACGAGCAGTACTTC. Translating gives CASSLRGASYEQYF.

V usage is TRBV5-1 and J usage is TRBJ2-3; no definite D call. The germline V and J ends were trimmed by 3 bases and 3 bases, with 11 bases remaining between them. The germline gives CDR1 SGHRS, CDR2 YFSETQ. This CDR3 has 14 residues. The CDR3 coding sequence is TGCGCCAGCAGCTACTCTCGCGCGACAGATACGCAGTATTTT. It codes for CASSYSRATDTQYF.

This chain links TRBV2 with TRBJ2-3; 10 bases align to TRBD2. CDR1 and CDR2 (germline): SNHLY, FYNNEI. With V trimmed by 6 bases and J by 1 base, 1 base remained unmatched. This CDR3 region has 14 residues. The CDR3 DNA sequence: TGTGCCAGCAGGGGGACTAGCGGCACAGATACGCAGTATTTT. Translated, it gives CASRGTSGTDTQYF.

This clone appeared a few times. V usage is TRBV28 and J usage is TRBJ2-5; possibly TRBD1 for D (6 bases). The CDR3 sequence is 14 residues long. The V and J ends lost 8 bases and 5 bases respectively, with 18 bases between them. The germline V gene has CDR1 MDHEN and CDR2 SYDVKM. CDR3 nucleotides: TGTGCCAGCGCCAGGACAGAAGGATCGGAGACCCAGTACTTC. Amino acid sequence: CASARTEGSETQYF.